The rows below give T cell receptor beta chains drawn from one sample of a study of blood T cell repertoires in COVID-19. Only in-frame clones appear in the TCRdb table, and some are missing; sequencing was by immunoSEQ multiplex PCR. The sample contains 280,000 or so clones, around 85% of which appear only once. Sequencing was carried out using PBMCs or T cells enriched from blood (not recorded which). The receptors here all came from a man aged 25-40 years who had recovered from COVID-19. Each CDR3 is given with its conserved first and last residue. The order of the fields is D gene, J gene, clone size, V gene, CDR3 protein, CDR3 DNA. The D gene is left open where the match is weak. A row's size may be missing; if present it is once, few, many or a size class.

TRBD2	TRBJ2-5	.	TRBV2	CASSDGLAGAETQYF	TGTGCCAGCAGTGATGGGCTAGCGGGGGCAGAGACCCAGTACTTC
TRBD1	TRBJ2-5	.	TRBV5-1	CASSLYRGLETQYF	TGCGCCAGCAGCTTGTACAGGGGATTAGAGACCCAGTACTTC
TRBD1	TRBJ1-2	.	TRBV6-6	CASRLLQGNYGYTF	TGTGCCAGCAGGCTTTTACAGGGGAACTATGGCTACACCTTC
.	TRBJ2-7	.	TRBV2	CASSDEGGNEQYF	TGTGCCAGCAGTGATGAGGGGGGGAACGAGCAGTACTTC
.	TRBJ1-4	.	TRBV18	CASSPSRTATNEKLFF	TGTGCCAGCTCACCATCTCGGACAGCAACTAATGAAAAACTGTTTTTT
TRBD1	TRBJ1-2	.	TRBV7-9	CASSSGQGNYGYTF	TGTGCCAGCAGCTCCGGACAGGGAAACTATGGCTACACCTTC
TRBD1	TRBJ2-7	once	TRBV29-1	CSATDRGGFYEQYF	TGCAGCGCCACCGACAGGGGGGGATTCTACGAGCAGTACTTC
.	TRBJ1-6	once	TRBV7-5	CARSLEDRILNSPLHF	TGTGCCAGAAGCTTAGAGGACAGAATTCTCAATTCACCCCTCCACTTT
TRBD1	TRBJ2-1	.	TRBV6-5	CASSLGQGGNNEQFF	TGTGCCAGCAGTTTGGGACAGGGGGGAAACAATGAGCAGTTCTTC
TRBD1	TRBJ2-7	few	TRBV6-1	CASSEVRQGDQYF	TGTGCCAGCAGTGAAGTACGACAGGGTGATCAGTACTTC
TRBD1	TRBJ2-3	.	TRBV10-1	CASSESITDRGILPSTDTQYF	TGCGCCAGCAGTGAGTCGATAACGGACAGGGGGATATTGCCTAGCACAGATACGCAGTATTTT
.	TRBJ1-4	.	TRBV7-9	CASSLSGNAEKLFF	TGTGCCAGCAGCTTATCAGGGAATGCTGAAAAACTGTTTTTT
.	TRBJ1-6	once	TRBV19	CASSIEEGWAANSPLHF	TGTGCCAGTAGTATAGAAGAGGGATGGGCGGCTAATTCACCCCTCCACTTT
TRBD1	TRBJ1-4	few	TRBV19	CASNPGQGTEKLFF	TGTGCCAGTAATCCGGGACAGGGGACTGAAAAACTGTTTTTT
.	TRBJ1-4	.	TRBV4-3	CASSQDPGHFEKLFF	TGCGCCAGCAGCCAAGACCCGGGACATTTTGAAAAACTGTTTTTT
.	TRBJ1-4	.	TRBV30	CAWSVGGHDEKLFF	TGTGCCTGGAGTGTTGGAGGCCACGATGAAAAACTGTTTTTT
.	TRBJ1-1	.	TRBV11-2	CASSLVGGALNTEAFF	TGTGCCAGCAGCTTAGTAGGGGGGGCGTTGAATACTGAAGCTTTCTTT
.	TRBJ2-3	.	TRBV7-9	CASSWGDSTDTQYF	TGTGCCAGCAGCTGGGGAGACAGCACAGATACGCAGTATTTT
.	TRBJ2-7	.	TRBV11-3	CASSFALSYEQYF	TGTGCCAGCAGCTTCGCCCTATCCTACGAGCAGTACTTC
TRBD1	TRBJ2-7	.	TRBV11-2	CASSLDRQGEQYF	TGTGCCAGCAGCCTCGACCGACAGGGCGAGCAGTACTTC
.	TRBJ2-7	.	TRBV19	CASRVADTSYEQYF	TGTGCCAGTAGGGTCGCCGACACCTCCTACGAGCAGTACTTC
.	TRBJ1-2	.	TRBV5-1	CASSPGDYYGYTF	TGCGCCAGCAGCCCGGGGGATTACTATGGCTACACCTTC
.	TRBJ1-3	.	TRBV5-5	CASSSLPGDSGNTIYF	TGTGCCAGCAGCTCCCTTCCCGGGGACTCTGGAAACACCATATATTTT
.	TRBJ1-5	.	TRBV18	CASSEHSNQPQHF	TGTGCCAGCTCTGAACATTCAAATCAGCCCCAGCATTTT
TRBD2	TRBJ2-3	.	TRBV5-1	CASSSGLAGTDTQYF	TGCGCCAGCAGCTCGGGACTAGCGGGGACGGATACGCAGTATTTT
.	TRBJ1-1	.	TRBV11-1	CASSLPPGTEAFF	TGTGCCAGCAGCCTCCCCCCGGGCACTGAAGCTTTCTTT
.	TRBJ1-2	.	TRBV27	CASSSPGAGGGYTF	TGTGCCAGCAGTTCCCCAGGCGCCGGGGGTGGCTACACCTTC
.	TRBJ2-2	.	TRBV5-1	CASSLASGTGELFF	TGCGCCAGCAGCTTGGCTTCAGGCACCGGGGAGCTGTTTTTT
TRBD2	TRBJ2-7	.	TRBV19	CASSIGGTSGIYEQYF	TGTGCCAGTAGTATAGGGGGAACTAGCGGAATTTACGAGCAGTACTTC